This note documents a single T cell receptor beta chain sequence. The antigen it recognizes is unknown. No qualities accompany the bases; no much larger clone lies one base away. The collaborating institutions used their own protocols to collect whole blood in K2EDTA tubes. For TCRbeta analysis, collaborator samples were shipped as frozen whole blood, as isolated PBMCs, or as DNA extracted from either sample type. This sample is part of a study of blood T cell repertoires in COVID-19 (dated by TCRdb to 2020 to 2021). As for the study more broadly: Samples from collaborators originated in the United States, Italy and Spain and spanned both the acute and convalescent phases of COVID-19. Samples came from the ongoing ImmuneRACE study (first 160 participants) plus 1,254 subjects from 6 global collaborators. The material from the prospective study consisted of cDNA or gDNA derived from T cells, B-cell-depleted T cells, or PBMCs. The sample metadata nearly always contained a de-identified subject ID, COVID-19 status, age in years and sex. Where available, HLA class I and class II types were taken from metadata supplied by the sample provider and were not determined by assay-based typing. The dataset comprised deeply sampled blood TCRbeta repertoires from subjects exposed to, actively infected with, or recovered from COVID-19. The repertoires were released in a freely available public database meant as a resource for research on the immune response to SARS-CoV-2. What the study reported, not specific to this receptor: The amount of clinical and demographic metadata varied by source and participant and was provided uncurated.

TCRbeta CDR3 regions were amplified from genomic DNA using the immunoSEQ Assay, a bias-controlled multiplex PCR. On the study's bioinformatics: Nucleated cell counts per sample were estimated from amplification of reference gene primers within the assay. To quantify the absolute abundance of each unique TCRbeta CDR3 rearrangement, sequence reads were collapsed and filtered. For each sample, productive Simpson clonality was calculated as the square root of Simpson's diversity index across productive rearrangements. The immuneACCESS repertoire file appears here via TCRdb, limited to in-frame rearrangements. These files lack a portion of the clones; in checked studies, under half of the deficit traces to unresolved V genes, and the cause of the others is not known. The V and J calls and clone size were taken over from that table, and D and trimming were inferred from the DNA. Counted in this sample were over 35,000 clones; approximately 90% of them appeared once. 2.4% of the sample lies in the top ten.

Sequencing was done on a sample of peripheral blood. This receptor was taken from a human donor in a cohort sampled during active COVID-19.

Here the CDR3 is given as CASTPDRANYGYTF. DNA sequence: TGTGCCAGCACCCCGGACAGGGCGAACTATGGCTACACCTTC. The chain is encoded by TRBV6-5 joined to TRBJ1-2, with 8 central nucleotides matching TRBD1. The germline V gene specifies MNHEY as CDR1 and SVGAGI as CDR2. Taken from cysteine to phenylalanine, the CDR3 has 14 residues. The read is trimmed to its CDR3 DNA, 42 bases read in frame from base 1. V trim: 7 bases; J trim: 2 bases; unmatched bases: 6.